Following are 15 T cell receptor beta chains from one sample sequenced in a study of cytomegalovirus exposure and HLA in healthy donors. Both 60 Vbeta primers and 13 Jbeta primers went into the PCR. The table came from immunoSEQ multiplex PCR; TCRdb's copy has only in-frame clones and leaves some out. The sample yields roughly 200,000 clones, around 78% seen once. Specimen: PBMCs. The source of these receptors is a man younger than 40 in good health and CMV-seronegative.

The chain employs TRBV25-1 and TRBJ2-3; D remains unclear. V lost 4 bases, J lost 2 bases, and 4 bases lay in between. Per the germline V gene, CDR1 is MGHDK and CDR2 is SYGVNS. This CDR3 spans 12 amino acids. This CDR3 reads CASSVATDTQYF. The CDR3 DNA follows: TGTGCCAGCAGTGTGGCCACAGATACGCAGTATTTT.

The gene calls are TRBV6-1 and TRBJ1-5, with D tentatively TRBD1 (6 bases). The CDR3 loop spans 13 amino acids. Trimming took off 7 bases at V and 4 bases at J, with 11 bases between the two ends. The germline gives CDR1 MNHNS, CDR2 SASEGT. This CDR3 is CASKNRDNQPQHF. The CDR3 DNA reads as TGTGCCAGCAAGAACAGGGATAATCAGCCCCAGCATTTT.

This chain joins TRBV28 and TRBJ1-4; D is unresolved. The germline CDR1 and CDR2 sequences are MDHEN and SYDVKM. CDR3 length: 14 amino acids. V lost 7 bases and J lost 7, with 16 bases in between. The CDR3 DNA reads TGTGCCAGCAACCTTGGGCAGGTCCCTGAAAAACTGTTTTTT. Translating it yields CASNLGQVPEKLFF.

CDR3 DNA sequence: TGTGCCAGCAGCTCCGAGACCGGGACAGGGAGCCACAATGAGCAGTTCTTC. Its translation is CASSSETGTGSHNEQFF. The chain uses TRBV7-3 and TRBJ2-1; 9 bases map to TRBD1. CDR1 is SGHTA and CDR2 is FQGTGA in the germline V gene. The CDR3 has 17 amino acids. V lost 4 bases and J lost 5; bases outside the gene matches: 12. Filled out from reference TRBV7-3 and TRBJ2-1, the complete variable domain reads GAGVSQTPSNKVTEKGKYVELRCDPISGHTALYWYRQSLGQGPEFLIYFQGTGAADDSGLPNDRFFAVRPEGSVSTLKIQRTERGDSAVYLCASSSETGTGSHNEQFFGPGTRLTVL.

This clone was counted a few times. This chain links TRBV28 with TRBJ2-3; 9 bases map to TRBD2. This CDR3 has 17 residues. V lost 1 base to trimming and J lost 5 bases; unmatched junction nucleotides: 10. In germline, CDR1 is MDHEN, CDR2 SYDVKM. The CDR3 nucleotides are TGTGCCAGCAGTTTATTCCGAGGGGCGGGAGGGTTAGATACGCAGTATTTT. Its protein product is CASSLFRGAGGLDTQYF.

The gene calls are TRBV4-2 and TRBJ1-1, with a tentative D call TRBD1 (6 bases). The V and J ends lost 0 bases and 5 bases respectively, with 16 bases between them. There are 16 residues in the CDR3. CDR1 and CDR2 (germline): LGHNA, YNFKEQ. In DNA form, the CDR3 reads TGTGCCAGCAGCCAAGATAACTGGGGGCGCGGGACTGAAGCTTTCTTT. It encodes CASSQDNWGRGTEAFF.

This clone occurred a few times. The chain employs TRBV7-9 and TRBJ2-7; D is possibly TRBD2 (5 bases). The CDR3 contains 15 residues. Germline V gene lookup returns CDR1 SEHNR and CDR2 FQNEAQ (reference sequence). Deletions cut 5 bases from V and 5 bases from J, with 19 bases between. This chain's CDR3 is CASSAKRRISDEQYF. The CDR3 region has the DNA TGTGCCAGCAGCGCGAAGCGGAGGATCAGCGACGAGCAGTACTTC.

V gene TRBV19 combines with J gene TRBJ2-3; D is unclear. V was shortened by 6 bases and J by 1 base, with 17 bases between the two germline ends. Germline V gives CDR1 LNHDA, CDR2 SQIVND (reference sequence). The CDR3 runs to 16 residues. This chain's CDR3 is CASRLAPTKGTDTQYF. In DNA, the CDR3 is TGTGCCAGTAGACTTGCGCCCACTAAAGGCACAGATACGCAGTATTTT.

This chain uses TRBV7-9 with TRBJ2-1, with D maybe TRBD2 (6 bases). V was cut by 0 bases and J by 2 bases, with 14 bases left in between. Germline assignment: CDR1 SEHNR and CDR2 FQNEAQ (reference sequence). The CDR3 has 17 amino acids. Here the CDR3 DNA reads TGTGCCAGCAGCTTAGCGTTCGCGGGGCCCACCTACAATGAGCAGTTCTTC. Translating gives CASSLAFAGPTYNEQFF.

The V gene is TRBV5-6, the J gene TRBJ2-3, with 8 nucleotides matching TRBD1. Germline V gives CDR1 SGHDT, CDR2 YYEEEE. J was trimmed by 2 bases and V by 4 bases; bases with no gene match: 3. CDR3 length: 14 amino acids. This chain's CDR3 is CASSRTGNTDTQYF. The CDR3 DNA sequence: TGTGCCAGCAGCCGGACAGGGAACACAGATACGCAGTATTTT.

For the CDR3, the DNA is TGTGCCAGCGCGGACAGGGCAAAGGGGGATCAGCCCCAGCATTTT. This sequence encodes CASADRAKGDQPQHF. The gene calls are TRBV27 and TRBJ1-5; 8 bases align to TRBD1. J was trimmed by 5 bases and V by 8 bases; bases with no gene match: 11. The CDR3 is 15 amino acids. Per the germline V gene, CDR1 is MNHEY and CDR2 is SMNVEV (reference sequence).

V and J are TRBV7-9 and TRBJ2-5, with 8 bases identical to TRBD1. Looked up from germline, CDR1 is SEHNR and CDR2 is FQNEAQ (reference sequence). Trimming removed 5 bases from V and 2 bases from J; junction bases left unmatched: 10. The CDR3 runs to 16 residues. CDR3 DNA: TGTGCCAGCAGCACCTGGAGCAGGGGGCCTCAAGAGACCCAGTACTTC. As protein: CASSTWSRGPQETQYF.

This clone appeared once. This CDR3 reads CASSQVFGSRNTQYF. The DNA of the CDR3 is TGTGCCAGCAGCCAAGTCTTCGGGAGTCGAAATACGCAGTATTTT. The V gene is TRBV14, the J gene TRBJ2-3, with D possibly being TRBD2 (6 bases). The V end was cut by 1 base, the J end by 7 bases, with 15 bases between. The CDR3 is 15 residues long. Germline lookup yields CDR1 SGHDN and CDR2 FVKESK.

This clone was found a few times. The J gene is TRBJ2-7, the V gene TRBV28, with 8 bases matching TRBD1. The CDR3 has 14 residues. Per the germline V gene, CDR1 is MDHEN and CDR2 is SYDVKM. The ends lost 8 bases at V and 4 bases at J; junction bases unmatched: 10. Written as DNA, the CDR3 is TGTGCCAGCCATGGACAGGGCGAACTTTACGAGCAGTACTTC. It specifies CASHGQGELYEQYF.

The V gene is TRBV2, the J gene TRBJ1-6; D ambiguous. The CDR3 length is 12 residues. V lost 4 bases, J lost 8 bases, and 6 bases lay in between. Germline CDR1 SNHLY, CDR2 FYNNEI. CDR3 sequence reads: CASSAEDSPLHF. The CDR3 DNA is TGTGCCAGCAGTGCTGAGGATTCACCCCTCCACTTT.